A single sample gave rise to the 22 T cell receptor beta chains below, sequenced in a study of T cell responses to AZD1222 COVID-19 vaccine. This table comes from immunoSEQ multiplex PCR, and its TCRdb copy is limited to in-frame clones, with some not included. The sample gives about 63,000 clones, about 85% of which show up once; roughly a fifth is in the top ten. The specimen comprised peripheral blood, sampled on day 0 of AZD1222 vaccination. All receptors derive from an adult in good health.

This clone showed up just once. The chain links TRBV3-1 (or the pseudogene TRBV3-2) to TRBJ1-2, with D tentatively TRBD1 (6 bases). V was trimmed by 0 bases and J by 7 bases, leaving 12 bases between them. The germline V gene encodes CDR1 LGHDT and CDR2 YNNKEL (reference sequence). CDR3 length: 14 amino acids. The CDR3, as DNA: TGTGCCAGCAGCCAAGACCCAGGGGTCGGTGGCTACACCTTC. Translation gives CASSQDPGVGGYTF.

This chain links TRBV6-1 with TRBJ1-5, with D unclear. The CDR3 is 16 amino acids. Germline loops: CDR1 MNHNS, CDR2 SASEGT. The V and J ends lost 1 base and 4 bases respectively, with 14 bases between them. CDR3 sequence: CASSEGPNLANQPQHF. CDR3 bases: TGTGCCAGCAGTGAAGGGCCTAACCTCGCAAATCAGCCCCAGCATTTT.

The V and J genes are TRBV27 and TRBJ1-3; D is undetermined. The CDR3 runs to 15 residues. V was clipped by 4 bases and J by 2 bases, with 12 bases between them. In germline, CDR1 is MNHEY, CDR2 SMNVEV (reference sequence). CDR3 sequence (DNA): TGTGCCAGCAGTTCCCGAGGGCCAACTGGAAACACCATATATTTT. It translates to CASSSRGPTGNTIYF.

This rearrangement joins TRBV3-1 (or the pseudogene TRBV3-2) to TRBJ1-6; TRBD1 agrees at 10 bases. Unmatched junction bases numbered 7, after V lost 5 bases and J lost 9 bases. Per germline, CDR1 LGHDT and CDR2 YNNKEL (reference sequence). There are 15 residues in the CDR3. CDR3 amino acids: CASSTGTGVASPLHF. The DNA of the CDR3 is TGTGCCAGCAGCACCGGGACAGGGGTGGCTTCACCCCTCCACTTT.

The chain uses TRBV5-1 and TRBJ2-7; 8 nucleotides align to TRBD1. Trimming took 1 base from V and 1 from J; bases not matched to a gene: 10. Germline V gives CDR1 SGHRS, CDR2 YFSETQ. This CDR3 region has 17 residues. CDR3 bases: TGCGCCAGCAGCTTGTCCACCCGGGACAGGAGATCCTACGAGCAGTACTTC. Its protein product is CASSLSTRDRRSYEQYF.

CDR3 bases: TGTGCCAGCAGCCGCCGACAGGGCCAATCACCCCTCCACTTT. Protein: CASSRRQGQSPLHF. The chain uses TRBV3-1 (or the pseudogene TRBV3-2) and TRBJ1-6; 7 positions match TRBD1. Germline V gene sequence: CDR1 LGHDT, CDR2 YNNKEL (reference sequence). The CDR3 runs to 14 residues. The J segment lost 10 bases and the V segment lost 4 bases, leaving 7 bases of the junction unmatched.

The rearrangement joins TRBV5-1 to TRBJ1-1, with D possibly matching TRBD1 (5 bases). The V gene's germline CDR1 is SGHRS and CDR2 YFSETQ. The CDR3 contains 15 residues. Trimming removed 3 bases at V and 1 base at J, with 13 bases between. The CDR3 reads CASSSTQGWNTEAFF. The CDR3 DNA sequence: TGCGCCAGCAGCTCCACCCAGGGTTGGAACACTGAAGCTTTCTTT. The whole variable domain, remainder taken from reference TRBV5-1 and TRBJ1-1, is KAGVTQTPRYLIKTRGQQVTLSCSPISGHRSVSWYQQTPGQGLQFLFEYFSETQRNKGNFPGRFSGRQFSNSRSEMNVSTLELGDSALYLCASSSTQGWNTEAFFGQGTRLTVV.

J is TRBJ1-2 and V is TRBV6-5; D possibly corresponds to TRBD1 (6 bases). V lost 7 bases and J lost 2, with 11 bases in between. CDR3 size: 13 residues. The germline gives CDR1 MNHEY, CDR2 SVGAGI. CDR3 in DNA: TGTGCCAGCAACGCCCAGGGGAACTATGGCTACACCTTC. Protein product: CASNAQGNYGYTF.

The chain combines TRBV19 with TRBJ1-5, with D maybe TRBD1 (6 bases). CDR1 is LNHDA and CDR2 is SQIVND in the germline V gene (reference sequence). The CDR3 consists of 15 residues. Trimming took 6 bases from V and 3 from J, leaving 15 bases between them. The CDR3 here is CASSLQGIINQPQHF. The CDR3 DNA follows: TGTGCCAGTAGCCTACAGGGAATTATCAATCAGCCCCAGCATTTT.

Here the CDR3 reads CASSVRGGDRDIQYF. The CDR3 nucleotides read TGTGCCAGCAGCGTTCGGGGAGGGGATCGGGACATTCAGTACTTC. The chain combines TRBV9 with TRBJ2-4; TRBD2 matches at 7 bases. Per the germline V gene, CDR1 is SGDLS and CDR2 is YYNGEE. V lost 2 bases, J lost 8 bases, and 10 bases stayed unmatched. CDR3 length equals 15 residues.

V and J are TRBV30 and TRBJ1-5; 11 bases are a match to TRBD1. The CDR3 extends over 16 amino acids. Germline V gene data show CDR1 as GTSNPN and CDR2 as SVGIG (reference sequence). Trimming removed 5 bases from V and 4 bases from J; junction bases left unmatched: 10. The CDR3 DNA follows: TGTGCCTGGGCCGTGGGGACAGGGGGAAGTAATCAGCCCCAGCATTTT. This codes for CAWAVGTGGSNQPQHF.

The chain couples TRBV10-2 to TRBJ1-5; D is perhaps TRBD1 (6 bases). V lost 3 bases and J lost 11, with 14 bases in between. This CDR3 comprises 13 residues. Germline V gives CDR1 WSHSY, CDR2 SAAADI. The CDR3 bases are TGCGCCAGCAGTGACAGGGGCCGTCCAGCCCAGCATTTT. Encoded protein: CASSDRGRPAQHF.

J is TRBJ1-1 and V is TRBV5-1, with TRBD1 as a possible D gene (6 bases). Germline V gene data show CDR1 as SGHRS and CDR2 as YFSETQ. The CDR3 consists of 15 residues. The germline V and J ends were trimmed by 0 bases and 1 base, with 10 bases remaining between them. The CDR3 sequence is CASSLVAGANTEAFF. The DNA for the CDR3 is TGCGCCAGCAGCTTGGTTGCAGGGGCGAACACTGAAGCTTTCTTT.

The V gene is TRBV2, the J gene TRBJ1-2; no definite D call. Per germline, CDR1 SNHLY and CDR2 FYNNEI. The CDR3 covers 11 residues. The V gene lost 9 bases and the J gene lost 6 bases, with 11 bases spanning the gap. The CDR3 region has the DNA TGTGCCAGGCGGTCGGGCGATGGCTACACCTTC. It yields the protein CARRSGDGYTF.

The sample holds one count of this clone. This chain connects TRBV5-1 to TRBJ2-3; 9 positions match TRBD1. This CDR3 is 15 amino acids long. V shed 4 bases, J shed 2 bases, and the junction held 5 bases outside the gene matches. Germline values: CDR1 SGHRS, CDR2 YFSETQ. The DNA for the CDR3 is TGCGCCAGCAGCGTACAGGGGGCCACCACAGATACGCAGTATTTT. This sequence encodes CASSVQGATTDTQYF.

This chain joins TRBV5-1 and TRBJ2-7; TRBD2 might be the D (5 bases). CDR3 length: 13 residues. CDR1 SGHRS and CDR2 YFSETQ come from the germline V gene. Trimming took off 4 bases at V and 2 bases at J, with 10 bases between the two ends. The chain's CDR3 is CASSPGSTYEQYF. The CDR3 DNA is TGCGCCAGCAGCCCGGGAAGCACCTACGAGCAGTACTTC.

The J gene is TRBJ2-1, the V gene TRBV19; 8 positions agree with TRBD1. The junction had 13 bases not matched to a gene; V was cut back by 3 bases and J by 3 bases. The CDR3 sequence is 18 residues long. Germline values: CDR1 LNHDA, CDR2 SQIVND (reference sequence). This CDR3 reads CASSMGRTGRLLYNEQFF. The CDR3 DNA is TGTGCCAGTAGTATGGGTAGGACAGGGCGCCTTCTCTACAATGAGCAGTTCTTC.

The genes are TRBV7-2 and TRBJ2-2; 8 positions agree with TRBD2. The length of the CDR3 is 15 residues. Germline V gives CDR1 SGHTA, CDR2 FQGNSA. J was trimmed by 4 bases and V by 3 bases; bases with no gene match: 4. The DNA for the CDR3 is TGTGCCAGCAGCTTTAGCGGGGCCCTCACCGGGGAGCTGTTTTTT. Translated: CASSFSGALTGELFF.

This chain links TRBV13 with TRBJ1-2; D is ambiguous. Trimming stripped 3 bases from V and 10 bases from J, with 12 bases between. The CDR3 length is 12 residues. Germline CDR1 PRHDT, CDR2 FYEKMQ (reference sequence). CDR3 in amino acids: CASSLLGPDYTF. The CDR3, as DNA: TGTGCCAGCAGCTTGCTTGGGCCCGACTACACCTTC.

This clone occurred a few times. The chain employs TRBV5-4 and TRBJ1-2; no clear D gene. Germline V gene sequence: CDR1 SGHNT, CDR2 YYREEE (reference sequence). This CDR3 region has 13 residues. Trimming removed 4 bases from V and 4 bases from J, with 11 bases in between. The CDR3 sequence: CASSQEFGYGYTF. The CDR3 DNA reads as TGTGCCAGCAGCCAGGAATTTGGCTATGGCTACACCTTC.

This clone was seen a few times. This chain connects TRBV7-9 to TRBJ2-3; TRBD2 matches 15 bases. The CDR3 extends over 16 amino acids. The germline V gene has CDR1 SEHNR and CDR2 FQNEAQ (reference sequence). V was clipped by 4 bases and J by 6 bases; unmatched bases: 5. DNA for the CDR3: TGTGCCAGCAGCTCTGGGACTAGCGGGGGGATGGATACGCAGTATTTT. It codes for CASSSGTSGGMDTQYF.

Only one count was recorded for this clone. One end of the junction fails to match germline, which may point to a read error. The CDR3 is CATDDSIYDYTF. Here the CDR3 DNA reads TGTGCCACCGACGACAGCATCTATGACTACACCTTC. This sequence joins TRBV6-5 and TRBJ1-2; possibly TRBD1 for D (5 bases). The germline CDR1 and CDR2 sequences are MNHEY and SVGAGI. CDR3 size: 12 residues.